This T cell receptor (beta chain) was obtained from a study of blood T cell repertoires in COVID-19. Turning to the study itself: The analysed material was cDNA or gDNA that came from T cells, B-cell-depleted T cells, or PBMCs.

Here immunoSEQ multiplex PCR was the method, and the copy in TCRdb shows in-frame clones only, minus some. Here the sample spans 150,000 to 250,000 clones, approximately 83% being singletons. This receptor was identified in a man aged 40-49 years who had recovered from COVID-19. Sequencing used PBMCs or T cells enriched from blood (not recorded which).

CDR3 coding DNA: TGCGCCAGCAGCTTGGACAGGGTGGGTTCACCCCTCCACTTT. This sequence encodes CASSLDRVGSPLHF. The chain couples TRBV5-1 to TRBJ1-6, with TRBD1 as a possible D gene (6 bases). This CDR3 has 14 amino acids. Germline V gives CDR1 SGHRS, CDR2 YFSETQ. Between the trimmed V and J ends, which lost 0 bases and 9 bases, there was a span of 10 bases.